The 4 T cell receptor beta chains below were found in one sample sequenced in a study of blood T cell repertoires in COVID-19. This table comes from immunoSEQ multiplex PCR, and its TCRdb copy is limited to in-frame clones, with some not included. The data hold 60,000 to 70,000 clones, with over 80% observed a single time. The specimen was peripheral blood. The receptor set was obtained from a human donor in a cohort sampled during active COVID-19.

This chain uses TRBV19 with TRBJ2-7; 8 positions match TRBD2. Germline assignment: CDR1 LNHDA and CDR2 SQIVND (reference sequence). The CDR3 loop spans 14 amino acids. J lost 2 bases, V lost 5 bases, and 5 bases had no gene match. CDR3 residues: CASSFSGTPYEQYF. CDR3 nucleotide sequence: TGTGCCAGTAGTTTTAGCGGGACACCCTACGAGCAGTACTTC.

This clone has only a few counts. The chain recombines TRBV3-1 (or the pseudogene TRBV3-2) with TRBJ1-1; weak D call: TRBD1 (5 bases). Trimming cost V 6 bases and J 5 bases, with 7 bases left between them. Germline values: CDR1 LGHDT, CDR2 YNNKEL (reference sequence). The CDR3 is 11 residues long. The CDR3 DNA sequence: TGTGCCAGCAGGGGGGGGACTGAAGCTTTCTTT. Translating gives CASRGGTEAFF.

CDR3 protein: CASSLGTGGYGYTF. As DNA, the CDR3 is TGTGCCAGCAGTCTAGGTACAGGGGGGTATGGCTACACCTTC. The chain uses TRBV2 and TRBJ1-2, with 8 bases lining up with TRBD1. The V and J ends lost 5 bases and 5 bases, in that order; junction bases with no gene match: 7. The CDR3 has 14 residues. The germline V gene has CDR1 SNHLY and CDR2 FYNNEI.

This rearrangement joins TRBV30 to TRBJ2-7, with 9 bases aligning to TRBD1. The V gene end was trimmed by 3 bases and the J gene end by 7 bases; junction bases not matched to a gene: 7. Germline V lookup: CDR1 GTSNPN, CDR2 SVGIG (reference sequence). The CDR3 has 13 residues. CDR3 region: CAWRLTGGWEQYF. In DNA form, the CDR3 reads TGTGCCTGGAGGTTGACAGGGGGTTGGGAGCAGTACTTC. Full variable domain (missing parts from reference TRBV30 and TRBJ2-7): SQTIHQWPATLVQPVGSPLSLECTVEGTSNPNLYWYRQAAGRGLQLLFYSVGIGQISSEVPQNLSASRPQDRQFILSSKKLLLSDSGFYLCAWRLTGGWEQYFGPGTRLTVT.